The 10 T cell receptor beta chains listed next were all sequenced from one sample in a study of shared clonotypes between healthy human individuals (dated by TCRdb to about 2020). The library was prepared using the immunoSEQ multiplex PCR assay. TCRdb mirrors the immuneACCESS table, restricted to in-frame sequences. Some clones are absent from its copies; in checked studies, under half trace to an unresolved V gene, and the reason for the others is unknown. The sample table contains around 700,000 clones; only one count was recorded for around 73% of them. Clones ranked in the top ten supply roughly 2% of the sample. Material for sequencing was memory CD4+ T cells sorted from blood. What the cell subset or site label conveys for this sample: CD45RA-negative fraction. These receptors all come from a woman in her twenties or thirties in good health.

This chain uses TRBV10-2 with TRBJ1-2, with D possibly matching TRBD1 (5 bases). Per germline, CDR1 WSHSY and CDR2 SAAADI. The CDR3 runs 13 residues. V lost 8 bases and J 4 bases, leaving 14 bases between the germline ends. CDR3 protein: CASAETGTYGYTF. Here the CDR3 DNA reads TGCGCCAGCGCTGAAACAGGAACCTATGGCTACACCTTC.

The chain uses TRBV5-4 and TRBJ2-7; no definite D call. This CDR3 region has 12 residues. CDR1 and CDR2 from the germline V gene are SGHNT and YYREEE (reference sequence). Trimming cost V 2 bases and J 6 bases, with 9 bases left between them. DNA for the CDR3: TGTGCCAGCAGCTTTTTCAGTGCCGAGCAGTACTTC. Encoded protein: CASSFFSAEQYF.

The J gene is TRBJ1-5, the V gene TRBV6-1; no clear D. The germline V and J ends were trimmed by 1 base and 4 bases, with 20 bases remaining between them. This CDR3 comprises 18 residues. CDR1 is MNHNS and CDR2 is SASEGT in the germline V gene. The CDR3 bases are TGTGCCAGCAGTGAAGTTGTCACTCGGGGTGGGGTTAATCAGCCCCAGCATTTT. Translation gives CASSEVVTRGGVNQPQHF.

The rearrangement uses TRBV6-6 and TRBJ2-2, with D possibly being TRBD2 (5 bases). Trimming took 5 bases from V and 4 from J, leaving 14 bases between them. Germline values: CDR1 MNHNY, CDR2 SVGAGI (reference sequence). There are 15 residues in the CDR3. The CDR3 reads CASSRQDGGTGELFF. The CDR3 DNA is TGTGCCAGCAGTCGGCAAGACGGAGGCACCGGGGAGCTGTTTTTT.

The rearrangement joins TRBV11-2 to TRBJ2-2; D tentatively fits TRBD1 or TRBD2 (5 bases each). Germline CDR1 reads SGHAT; CDR2 reads FQNNGV. The CDR3 loop spans 18 amino acids. Trimming stripped 2 bases from V and 5 bases from J, with 21 bases between. In nucleotides, the CDR3 is TGTGCCAGCAGCTTAAAATCTTGGGGGTCTAGTGATACCGGGGAGCTGTTTTTT. Translated: CASSLKSWGSSDTGELFF.

This clone was found a few times. The rearrangement joins TRBV5-5 to TRBJ2-5, with D unresolved. This CDR3 comprises 14 residues. Germline CDR1 and CDR2: SGHKS and YYEKEE (reference sequence). Trimming shortened V by 4 bases and J by 5 bases, and 15 bases separated the two germline ends. CDR3 coding DNA: TGTGCCAGCAGCGCCCGGGCGACATTCGAGACCCAGTACTTC. This codes for CASSARATFETQYF.

This clone has at least ten counts. V and J are TRBV28 and TRBJ1-1; 7 bases agree with TRBD1. The length of the CDR3 is 23 residues. Germline trimming cut 3 bases from V and 0 bases from J; bases unmatched to any gene: 28. Germline V CDR1 and CDR2: MDHEN, SYDVKM. CDR3 DNA: TGTGCCAGCAGTTTTTCTGCGTTGGGGTGGGACAGAGTTCGGCCCCTCATGAACACTGAAGCTTTCTTT. Amino acid sequence: CASSFSALGWDRVRPLMNTEAFF.

The table lists this clone with a few counts. The sample has other DNA sequences that encode this CDR3 too. V gene TRBV20-1 combines with J gene TRBJ1-1; D unresolved. The CDR3 loop spans 11 amino acids. V was trimmed by 5 bases and J by 0 bases, leaving 4 bases between them. Germline V gene sequence: CDR1 DFQATT, CDR2 SNEGSKA (reference sequence). This chain's CDR3 is CSAGVNTEAFF. Written as DNA, the CDR3 is TGCAGTGCTGGAGTGAACACTGAAGCTTTCTTT.

This clone was seen a single time. The V gene is TRBV28, the J gene TRBJ2-4; D is unclear. The germline V and J ends were trimmed by 3 bases and 5 bases, with 8 bases remaining between them. This CDR3 comprises 13 residues. CDR1 and CDR2 (germline): MDHEN, SYDVKM. The CDR3 sequence: CASSFNRENIQYF. The CDR3 DNA sequence: TGTGCCAGCAGTTTTAACCGTGAAAACATTCAGTACTTC.

The rearrangement uses TRBV27 and TRBJ2-2; weak D call: TRBD1 (6 bases). CDR3 length equals 16 residues. The V end was cut by 5 bases, the J end by 4 bases, with 17 bases between. The germline CDR1 and CDR2 sequences are MNHEY and SMNVEV (reference sequence). CDR3 sequence: CASSPTGTLVTGELFF. The CDR3 bases are TGTGCCAGCAGTCCAACAGGGACACTTGTCACCGGGGAGCTGTTTTTT.